This note documents a single TCR beta chain sequence. The antigen is unknown. Mismatch with germline at one junction end may stem from a read error. The entry originates in a study of identifying expanded T cells in peripheral blood. Whole-study findings and limits: Clone count variance between roughly two-week samples rose with total template count.

Libraries were prepared by immunoSEQ multiplex PCR; TCRdb keeps only in-frame clonotypes and omits some of them. The sample lists 100,000 or so clones; 75% to 90% were seen once. The length of the CDR3 is 14 residues. Germline V gives CDR1 LNHDA, CDR2 SQIVND (reference sequence). The V and J genes are TRBV19 and TRBJ2-1; 13 nucleotides align to TRBD2. This receptor was taken from a person between 18 and 70 years old in good health. The sample taken for sequencing was blood. The CDR3 loop reads CASKTSGGASEQFF. In nucleotides, the CDR3 is TGTGCTAGTAAAACTAGCGGGGGGGCCAGTGAGCAGTTCTTC.